The present TCR beta chain was sequenced within a study of glioma-infiltrating T cells. About the research overall: Roughly 990,000 peripheral T cells were targeted at roughly 4- to 11-fold coverage.

V lost 1 base and J 4 bases, leaving 5 bases between the germline ends. Per the germline V gene, CDR1 is MDHEN and CDR2 is SYDVKM. CDR3 length equals 12 residues. This clonotype was counted ten times or more. TCR alpha and beta CDR3 regions were amplified from RNA using iRepertoire nested multiplex PCR. TCRdb reanalysed the multiplex PCR reads using MiXCR and keeps one entry per CDR3 protein. Here the sample spans 300,000 to 450,000 distinct CDR3 sequences, roughly two fifths being singletons. Sequenced material: glioma tissue, nonneoplastic brain tissue, or PBMCs (not recorded which). The sequence was obtained from a human donor with low-grade glioma or glioblastoma, undergoing nonglioma brain surgery, or in good health (not recorded which). The genes are TRBV28 and TRBJ2-7; D is unresolved. The CDR3 region has the DNA TGTGCCAGCAGTTTATATGCTTACGAGCAGTACTTC. It specifies CASSLYAYEQYF.